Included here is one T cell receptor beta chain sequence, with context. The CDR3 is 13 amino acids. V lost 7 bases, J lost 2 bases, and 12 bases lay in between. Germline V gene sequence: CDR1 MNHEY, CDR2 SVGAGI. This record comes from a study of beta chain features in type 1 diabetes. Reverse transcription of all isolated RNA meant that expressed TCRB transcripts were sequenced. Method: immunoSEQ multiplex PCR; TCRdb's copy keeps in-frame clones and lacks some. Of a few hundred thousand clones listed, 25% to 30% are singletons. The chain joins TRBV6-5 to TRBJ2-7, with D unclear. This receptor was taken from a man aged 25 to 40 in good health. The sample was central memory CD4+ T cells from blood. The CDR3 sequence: CASTNGLPYEQYF. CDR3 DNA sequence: TGTGCCAGCACAAACGGGCTGCCCTACGAGCAGTACTTC.